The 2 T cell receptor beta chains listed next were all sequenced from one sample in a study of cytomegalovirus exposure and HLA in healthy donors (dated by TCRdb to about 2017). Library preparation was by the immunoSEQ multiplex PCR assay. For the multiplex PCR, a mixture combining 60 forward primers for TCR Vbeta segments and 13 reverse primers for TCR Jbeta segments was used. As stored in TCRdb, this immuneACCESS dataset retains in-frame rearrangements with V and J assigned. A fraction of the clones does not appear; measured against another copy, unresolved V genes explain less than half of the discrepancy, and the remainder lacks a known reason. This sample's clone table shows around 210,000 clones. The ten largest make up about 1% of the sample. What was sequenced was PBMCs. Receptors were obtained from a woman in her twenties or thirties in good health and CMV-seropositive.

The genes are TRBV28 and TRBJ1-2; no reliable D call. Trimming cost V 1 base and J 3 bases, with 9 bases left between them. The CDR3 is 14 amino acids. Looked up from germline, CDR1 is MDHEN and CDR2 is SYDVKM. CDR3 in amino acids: CASSLFSQDYGYTF. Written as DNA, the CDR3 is TGTGCCAGCAGTTTATTTTCCCAGGACTATGGCTACACCTTC.

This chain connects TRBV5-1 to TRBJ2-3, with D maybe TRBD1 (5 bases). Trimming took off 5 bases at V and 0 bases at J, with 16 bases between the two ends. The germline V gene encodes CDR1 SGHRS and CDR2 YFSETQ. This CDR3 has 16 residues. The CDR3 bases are TGCGCCAGCAGGCGACAGCCTGGTTCTAGCACAGATACGCAGTATTTT. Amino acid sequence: CASRRQPGSSTDTQYF. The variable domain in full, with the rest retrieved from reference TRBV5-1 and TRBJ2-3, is KAGVTQTPRYLIKTRGQQVTLSCSPISGHRSVSWYQQTPGQGLQFLFEYFSETQRNKGNFPGRFSGRQFSNSRSEMNVSTLELGDSALYLCASRRQPGSSTDTQYFGPGTRLTVL.